These 5 T cell receptor beta chains share one sample of origin, sequenced in a study of cytomegalovirus exposure and HLA in healthy donors. In the PCR, 60 Vbeta and 13 Jbeta primers were used. Method: immunoSEQ multiplex PCR; TCRdb's copy keeps in-frame clones and lacks some. The table lists 150,000 or so clones, less than 85% of them singletons. The sample comprised PBMCs. All receptors derive from a young man in good health and CMV-seropositive.

This rearrangement joins TRBV6-5 to TRBJ2-1; TRBD2 might be the D (6 bases). The CDR3 spans 15 residues. V lost 0 bases to trimming and J lost 9 bases, with 15 bases between them. Germline-derived CDR1 and CDR2 are MNHEY and SVGAGI. DNA for the CDR3: TGTGCCAGCAGTTACTCGATGGAGGGTTTTAGTGAGCAGTTCTTC. Protein: CASSYSMEGFSEQFF.

Comments on this clone: Without the conserved terminal phenylalanine or tryptophan, this CDR3 likely stems from a read error. The J gene is TRBJ2-7, the V gene TRBV6-6; D uncertain. This CDR3 is built from 14 residues. The V end was cut by 2 bases, the J end by 6 bases, with 14 bases between. The germline CDR1 and CDR2 sequences are MNHNY and SVGAGI (reference sequence). CDR3 amino acids: CASSYTSGRSEQYL. The CDR3 nucleotides are TGTGCCAGCAGTTACACCTCGGGTAGAAGCGAGCAGTACCTC.

V gene TRBV4-1 combines with J gene TRBJ2-7; TRBD1 is a possible D gene (6 bases). CDR1 MGHRA and CDR2 YSYEKL come from the germline V gene. V gave up 3 bases and J gave up 4 bases, with 19 bases separating them. The CDR3 runs 16 residues. Here the CDR3 reads CASSQIEAGAQYEQYF. The DNA for the CDR3 is TGCGCCAGCAGCCAGATAGAGGCAGGGGCTCAATACGAGCAGTACTTC.

This clone showed up just a few times. J is TRBJ2-3 and V is TRBV4-1; TRBD2 matches 10 bases. The CDR3 is 17 residues long. J lost 2 bases, V lost 3 bases, and 8 bases had no gene match. Germline-derived CDR1 and CDR2 are MGHRA and YSYEKL. The DNA for the CDR3 is TGCGCCAGCAGCCAGTCGGGACTAGCGATGACCACAGATACGCAGTATTTT. Its translation: CASSQSGLAMTTDTQYF.

This clone was picked up a small number of times. The CDR3 DNA is TGTGCCAGTAGTATCCGCGGGACAGGGGGCACCGGGGAGCTGTTTTTT. Translating gives CASSIRGTGGTGELFF. The rearrangement uses TRBV19 and TRBJ2-2, with 11 bases aligning to TRBD1. The CDR3 consists of 16 residues. Losses at the gene ends were 3 bases for V and 4 bases for J; bases not matched to a gene: 4. Germline CDR1 is LNHDA and CDR2 is SQIVND (reference sequence).